The rows below give T cell receptor beta chains drawn from one sample of a study of T-cell memory formation after mild COVID-19. TCRdb reprocessed the 5' RACE reads via MiXCR and lists one record per CDR3 protein. Here the sample spans 470,000 or so distinct CDR3 sequences, 18% being singletons. Sequencing used PBMCs or a T cell subset sorted from them (not recorded which). The receptor set was obtained from an adult woman who had mild COVID-19 (a few samples of this study predate the infection). Cell type and time point are not known. The CDR3 runs from the conserved cysteine through the conserved F or W. A D gene is named only where the DNA matches it firmly. Size is stated for part of the rows, as once, few or many counts, or as a class when the clone is expanded.

V: TRBV2; J: TRBJ2-2; size: few; D: TRBD1; CDR3: CASTGTGGDTGELFF; DNA: TGTGCCAGCACCGGGACAGGGGGGGACACCGGGGAGCTGTTTTTT
V: TRBV27; J: TRBJ2-7; size: few; D: .; CDR3: CASSSLPNGNEQYF; DNA: TGTGCCAGCAGTTCCCTTCCGAATGGCAACGAGCAGTACTTC
V: TRBV4-1; J: TRBJ1-5; size: few; D: .; CDR3: CASSPRGDNQPQHF; DNA: TGCGCCAGCAGCCCCCGTGGGGATAATCAGCCCCAGCATTTT
V: TRBV5-1; J: TRBJ2-7; size: .; D: .; CDR3: CASSLALGTDPYEQYF; DNA: TGCGCCAGCAGCTTGGCCCTCGGGACGGATCCCTACGAGCAGTACTTC
V: TRBV6-5; J: TRBJ2-1; size: few; D: .; CDR3: CASSTAPGASVF; DNA: TGTGCCAGCAGTACGGCTCCGGGAGCCTCGGTCTTC
V: TRBV18; J: TRBJ1-5; size: few; D: .; CDR3: CASSPASNQPQHF; DNA: TGTGCCAGCTCACCGGCGAGCAATCAGCCCCAGCATTTT
V: TRBV7-2; J: TRBJ1-1; size: few; D: .; CDR3: CASSLGPDGAEAFF; DNA: TGTGCCAGCAGCTTAGGGCCGGACGGCGCTGAAGCTTTCTTT
V: TRBV15; J: TRBJ2-5; size: .; D: .; CDR3: CATSRGLSPGIQETQYF; DNA: TGTGCCACCAGCAGAGGTCTATCACCAGGGATCCAAGAGACCCAGTACTTC
V: TRBV6-1; J: TRBJ1-1; size: .; D: .; CDR3: CASSAHPDTEAFF; DNA: TGTGCCAGCAGCGCACACCCTGACACTGAAGCTTTCTTT
V: TRBV4-1; J: TRBJ2-3; size: few; D: .; CDR3: CASSQVPGTPGTDTQYF; DNA: TGCGCCAGCAGCCAAGTTCCGGGGACTCCAGGCACAGATACGCAGTATTTT
V: TRBV6-4; J: TRBJ2-2; size: .; D: .; CDR3: CASRPGGGTGELFF; DNA: TGTGCCAGCCGTCCGGGCGGAGGCACCGGGGAGCTGTTTTTT
V: TRBV9; J: TRBJ2-5; size: few; D: .; CDR3: CASSGDRFQETQYF; DNA: TGTGCCAGCAGCGGAGACAGGTTTCAAGAGACCCAGTACTTC
V: TRBV4-2; J: TRBJ2-5; size: .; D: TRBD2; CDR3: CASSQGTSGAPRSETQYF; DNA: TGTGCCAGCAGCCAAGGGACTAGCGGGGCCCCAAGATCAGAGACCCAGTACTTC
V: TRBV5-1; J: TRBJ2-2; size: .; D: .; CDR3: CASSLAKNTGELFF; DNA: TGCGCCAGCAGCTTGGCCAAGAACACCGGGGAGCTGTTTTTT
V: TRBV6-2/TRBV6-3; J: TRBJ1-6; size: .; D: .; CDR3: CASRTQGSNSPLHF; DNA: TGTGCCAGCAGGACCCAGGGTAGTAATTCACCCCTCCACTTT
V: TRBV4-1; J: TRBJ1-1; size: few; D: .; CDR3: CASSQVFSEAFF; DNA: TGCGCCAGCAGCCAAGTTTTCAGTGAAGCTTTCTTT
V: TRBV9; J: TRBJ2-7; size: .; D: TRBD2; CDR3: CASSVGGLAASRGYEQYF; DNA: TGTGCCAGCAGCGTAGGTGGACTAGCGGCCTCCCGGGGCTACGAGCAGTACTTC
V: TRBV7-3; J: TRBJ2-7; size: .; D: .; CDR3: CASSSFGGRTYEQYF; DNA: TGTGCCAGCAGCTCCTTCGGCGGAAGAACCTACGAGCAGTACTTC
V: TRBV29-1; J: TRBJ2-1; size: many; D: TRBD2; CDR3: CSVDSGGGYEQFF; DNA: TGCAGCGTTGATAGCGGGGGGGGCTATGAGCAGTTCTTC
V: TRBV20-1; J: TRBJ2-4; size: .; D: .; CDR3: CSARDKHLKNIQYF; DNA: TGCAGTGCTAGAGATAAGCATCTGAAAAACATTCAGTACTTC
V: TRBV7-9; J: TRBJ2-7; size: few; D: TRBD2; CDR3: CASSLSGGPLEQYF; DNA: TGTGCCAGCAGCTTATCGGGGGGGCCTCTTGAGCAGTACTTC
V: TRBV7-9; J: TRBJ2-5; size: .; D: TRBD2; CDR3: CASSPGLAGVRETQYF; DNA: TGTGCCAGCAGCCCGGGACTAGCGGGAGTCAGGGAGACCCAGTACTTC
V: TRBV2; J: TRBJ1-4; size: .; D: .; CDR3: CASSEDGRKNEKLFF; DNA: TGTGCCAGCAGTGAAGACGGCAGAAAAAATGAAAAACTGTTTTTT
V: TRBV6-6; J: TRBJ2-7; size: .; D: TRBD1; CDR3: CASSLLGDSHYEQYF; DNA: TGTGCCAGCAGCTTACTCGGGGACAGCCACTACGAGCAGTACTTC
V: TRBV12-3/TRBV12-4; J: TRBJ1-1; size: many; D: .; CDR3: CASSPRHSGEAFF; DNA: TGTGCCAGCAGTCCCAGACATAGTGGTGAAGCTTTCTTT
V: TRBV27; J: TRBJ2-7; size: .; D: TRBD2; CDR3: CASSLVRLAAYEQYF; DNA: TGTGCCAGCAGTTTGGTAAGACTAGCGGCTTACGAGCAGTACTTC
V: TRBV3-1; J: TRBJ2-5; size: .; D: .; CDR3: CASSQVRIPETQYF; DNA: TGTGCCAGCAGCCAAGTTAGGATTCCAGAGACCCAGTACTTC
V: TRBV11-2; J: TRBJ1-1; size: .; D: .; CDR3: CASSFWAGTSNTEAFF; DNA: TGTGCCAGCAGCTTTTGGGCAGGTACCTCGAACACTGAAGCTTTCTTT
V: TRBV9; J: TRBJ2-3; size: few; D: TRBD2; CDR3: CASSFLGGEDTQYF; DNA: TGTGCCAGCAGCTTCCTCGGGGGGGAAGATACGCAGTATTTT
V: TRBV20-1; J: TRBJ2-3; size: .; D: .; CDR3: CSAPLALSTDTQYF; DNA: TGCAGTGCTCCTCTAGCGCTCAGCACAGATACGCAGTATTTT
V: TRBV6-6; J: TRBJ1-6; size: .; D: .; CDR3: CASSYRGRDSPLHF; DNA: TGTGCCAGCAGTTACAGGGGTCGGGATTCACCCCTCCACTTT
V: TRBV11-3; J: TRBJ2-7; size: .; D: TRBD1; CDR3: CASSFMGTGISYEQYF; DNA: TGTGCCAGCAGCTTTATGGGGACAGGAATCTCCTACGAGCAGTACTTC
V: TRBV19; J: TRBJ2-5; size: few; D: .; CDR3: CASSLPTPGTQYF; DNA: TGTGCCAGTAGTCTTCCAACTCCCGGGACCCAGTACTTC
V: TRBV29-1; J: TRBJ2-7; size: many; D: TRBD1; CDR3: CSVKTGGSYEQYF; DNA: TGCAGCGTTAAGACAGGGGGATCCTACGAGCAGTACTTC
V: TRBV30; J: TRBJ2-7; size: .; D: .; CDR3: CAWSVGVTYEQYF; DNA: TGTGCCTGGAGTGTAGGCGTAACCTACGAGCAGTACTTC